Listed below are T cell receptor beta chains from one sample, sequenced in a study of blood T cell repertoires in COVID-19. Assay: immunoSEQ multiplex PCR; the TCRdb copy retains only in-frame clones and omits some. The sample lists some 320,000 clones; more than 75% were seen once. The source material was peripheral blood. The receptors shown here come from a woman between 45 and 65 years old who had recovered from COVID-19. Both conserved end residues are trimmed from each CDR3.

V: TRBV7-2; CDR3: ASSLIWVGGTLYGYT
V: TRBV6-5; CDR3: ASSPMTGQLETQY
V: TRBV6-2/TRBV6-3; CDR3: ASSYSRDGSGRGETQY
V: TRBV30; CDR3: AWSVGRNTEAF
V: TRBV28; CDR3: ASSFGGQSYEQY
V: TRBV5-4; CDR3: ASRPAGNYGYT
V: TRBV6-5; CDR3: ASSSDSGEQY
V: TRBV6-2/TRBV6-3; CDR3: ASSYSGTGAQETQY
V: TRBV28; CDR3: ASAMGAYEQY
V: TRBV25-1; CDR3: ASSENGWQGYEQY
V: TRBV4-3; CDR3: ASSLYGNTEAF
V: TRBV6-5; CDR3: ASSYGGLNEKLF
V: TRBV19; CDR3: ASSAGIATDTQY
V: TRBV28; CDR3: ASSFNPYEQY
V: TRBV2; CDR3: ASSGLEMELF
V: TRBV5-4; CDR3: ASSSDTDTQY
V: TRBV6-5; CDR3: ASNQVGEQF
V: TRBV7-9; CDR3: ASSLQGAGQPQH
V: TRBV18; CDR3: ASSRRGSGEETQY
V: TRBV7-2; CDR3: ASSPGLAGTSQETQY
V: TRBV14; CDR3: ASSQDYRGAEKLF
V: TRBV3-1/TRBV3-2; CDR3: ASSQGIRTGTEAF
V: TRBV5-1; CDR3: ASAIDSSGNTIY